Listed here are 17 T cell receptor beta chains from one sample, sequenced in a study of T-cell reconstitution after alpha-beta-depleted transplantation in children. Unique molecular identifiers were used to barcode this TCRbeta library. MiXCR was run by TCRdb on the PCR reads, yielding one entry per CDR3 protein. The sample contains around 270,000 distinct CDR3 sequences, roughly a tenth of which appear only once. The source material was PBMCs, sampled before TCRalphabeta/CD19-depleted stem cell transplant. Every receptor here comes from a boy in the first two years of life with acute myeloid leukemia, due to receive a stem cell transplant.

This clonotype was seen ten or more times. V gene TRBV5-1 combines with J gene TRBJ2-1; 7 positions match TRBD2. The ends lost 4 bases at V and 6 bases at J; junction bases unmatched: 10. The V gene's germline CDR1 is SGHRS and CDR2 YFSETQ. This CDR3 spans 15 amino acids. The CDR3 coding sequence is TGCGCCAGCAGCCCGGACTCAGCGGGATCCAATGAGCAGTTCTTC. This encodes CASSPDSAGSNEQFF.

This clonotype was seen a handful of times. The J gene is TRBJ1-5, the V gene TRBV27; D is unclear. The CDR3 runs 16 residues. CDR1 and CDR2 from the germline V gene are MNHEY and SMNVEV (reference sequence). V shed 5 bases and J shed 0 bases, with 14 bases lying between them. CDR3 protein: CASSPTSGYSNQPQHF. The CDR3 bases are TGTGCCAGCAGTCCCACCTCCGGGTATAGCAATCAGCCCCAGCATTTT.

This clonotype has a handful of counts. The gene calls are TRBV20-1 and TRBJ2-6, with a weak D call TRBD1 (6 bases). The CDR3 has 13 amino acids. Trimming left V 6 bases short and J 1 base short, with 7 bases between. The germline CDR1 and CDR2 sequences are DFQATT and SNEGSKA (reference sequence). The CDR3 DNA reads as TGCAGTGCCGGACAGTCTGGGGCCAACGTCCTGACTTTC. It specifies CSAGQSGANVLTF.

This clonotype appeared many times. This CDR3 is CASSTRTGGDEQFF. The CDR3 nucleotides are TGTGCCAGCAGCACGCGGACAGGGGGCGATGAGCAGTTCTTC. The chain recombines TRBV3-1 with TRBJ2-1; TRBD1 aligns across 11 bases. Germline loops: CDR1 LGHDT, CDR2 YNNKEL (reference sequence). V gave up 5 bases and J gave up 8 bases; unmatched junction bases: 5. This CDR3 is built from 14 residues.

The V gene is TRBV5-1, the J gene TRBJ2-5; 7 bases match TRBD1. This CDR3 spans 15 amino acids. V lost 3 bases, J lost 3 bases, and 8 bases stayed unmatched. Germline values: CDR1 SGHRS, CDR2 YFSETQ. The CDR3 loop is CASSSSGGVEETQYF. The CDR3 nucleotides are TGCGCCAGCAGCTCCTCAGGGGGAGTGGAAGAGACCCAGTACTTC. Supplemented by reference TRBV5-1 and TRBJ2-5, the full variable domain reads KAGVTQTPRYLIKTRGQQVTLSCSPISGHRSVSWYQQTPGQGLQFLFEYFSETQRNKGNFPGRFSGRQFSNSRSEMNVSTLELGDSALYLCASSSSGGVEETQYFGPGTRLLVL.

This clonotype was observed at least ten times. The chain carries TRBV7-2 and TRBJ2-7; the match to TRBD1 covers 7 bases. CDR1 SGHTA and CDR2 FQGNSA come from the germline V gene. This CDR3 is built from 14 residues. J lost 2 bases, V lost 1 base, and 2 bases had no gene match. The DNA of the CDR3 is TGTGCCAGCAGCTTAGTCGGGACAGCCTACGAGCAGTACTTC. It encodes CASSLVGTAYEQYF.

This clonotype came up many times. The chain employs TRBV19 and TRBJ1-5; D may be TRBD1 (6 bases). Per germline, CDR1 LNHDA and CDR2 SQIVND (reference sequence). The CDR3 totals 16 residues. V lost 3 bases and J lost 2, with 14 bases in between. CDR3 region: CASSIRRQVGNQPQHF. Here the CDR3 DNA reads TGTGCCAGTAGTATTCGGAGACAGGTAGGCAATCAGCCCCAGCATTTT.

This clonotype occurred a few times. This chain connects TRBV19 to TRBJ2-5; TRBD1 agrees at 10 bases. The CDR3 length is 14 residues. The junction had 2 bases not matched to a gene; V was cut back by 4 bases and J by 3 bases. The germline V gene encodes CDR1 LNHDA and CDR2 SQIVND (reference sequence). The CDR3 region has the DNA TGTGCCAGTAGTACCGGGACAGGGGAAGAGACCCAGTACTTC. Translating gives CASSTGTGEETQYF. Full variable domain (remainder filled in from reference TRBV19 and TRBJ2-5): DGGITQSPKYLFRKEGQNVTLSCEQNLNHDAMYWYRQDPGQGLRLIYYSQIVNDFQKGDIAEGYSVSREKKESFPLTVTSAQKNPTAFYLCASSTGTGEETQYFGPGTRLLVL.

V usage is TRBV5-1 and J usage is TRBJ2-2, with D perhaps matching TRBD1 (5 bases). Trimming cost V 1 base and J 3 bases, with 10 bases left between them. CDR1 and CDR2 (germline): SGHRS, YFSETQ. The CDR3 is 15 amino acids. The CDR3 DNA reads as TGCGCCAGCAGCTTGCCAGGGATCGACACCGGGGAGCTGTTTTTT. It yields the protein CASSLPGIDTGELFF.

This clonotype was counted at least ten times. The chain links TRBV5-5 to TRBJ2-5, with TRBD2 identical over 14 bases. V lost 1 base to trimming and J lost 4 bases; unmatched junction nucleotides: 3. The CDR3 spans 16 residues. Germline assignment: CDR1 SGHKS and CDR2 YYEKEE (reference sequence). This CDR3 reads CASSLSGLAGVETQYF. CDR3 DNA sequence: TGTGCCAGCAGCTTGTCGGGACTAGCGGGAGTAGAGACCCAGTACTTC.

Points on this clonotype: A clone one base away is much larger, so this may be a read error. The genes are TRBV12-3 or TRBV12-4 and TRBJ2-5; possible D gene TRBD2, 5 bases. The CDR3 is made up of 15 amino acids. V lost 5 bases, J lost 5 bases, and 18 bases lay in between. The CDR3 region is CASSPSRDGLETQYF. CDR3 nucleotides: TGTGCCAGCAGTCCTAGCCGAGACGGGCTGGAGACCCAGTACTTC.

In this sample, this clonotype turned up many times. This chain uses TRBV10-3 with TRBJ1-2; D is unresolved. V gave up 1 base and J gave up 4 bases, with 1 base separating them. CDR1 and CDR2 from the germline V gene are ENHRY and SYGVKD. CDR3 size: 11 residues. The DNA of the CDR3 is TGTGCCATCAGTGAGTTCTATGGCTACACCTTC. Translation: CAISEFYGYTF.

This clonotype has a count of ten or more. This sequence joins TRBV5-1 and TRBJ2-1, with 7 bases fitting TRBD1. J lost 1 base, V lost 5 bases, and 9 bases had no gene match. From germline, CDR1 is SGHRS and CDR2 YFSETQ. The CDR3 contains 16 residues. The chain's CDR3 is CASRNSGGDSYNEQFF. The CDR3 nucleotides read TGCGCCAGCAGGAATTCAGGGGGTGATTCCTACAATGAGCAGTTCTTC.

Of note for this clonotype: A junction end diverges from the germline sequence, so it may reflect a read error. The chain recombines TRBV7-9 with TRBJ2-1, with D uncertain. Germline V lookup: CDR1 SEHNR, CDR2 FQNEAQ (reference sequence). This CDR3 spans 12 amino acids. As DNA, the CDR3 is TGTGCCAGCAGCTTAGAATACTATGACCAGTTCTTC. Residues: CASSLEYYDQFF.

This clonotype was counted a few times. The V gene is TRBV20-1, the J gene TRBJ2-7; D is possibly TRBD2 (6 bases). CDR1 and CDR2 from the germline V gene are DFQATT and SNEGSKA (reference sequence). The CDR3 consists of 10 residues. V lost 3 bases, J lost 6 bases, and 6 bases lay in between. The CDR3 spells CSARGGEQYF. CDR3 DNA: TGCAGTGCTAGGGGAGGCGAGCAGTACTTC.

This clonotype was found many times. The chain employs TRBV28 and TRBJ2-1, with 12 bases aligning to TRBD2. The CDR3 sequence is 14 residues long. The germline V gene encodes CDR1 MDHEN and CDR2 SYDVKM. Germline trimming cut 6 bases from V and 7 bases from J; bases unmatched to any gene: 4. CDR3 amino acids: CASRPGLAGNEQFF. The CDR3 DNA sequence: TGTGCCAGCAGGCCGGGACTAGCGGGTAATGAGCAGTTCTTC.

This clonotype came up many times. The genes are TRBV15 and TRBJ2-1; TRBD2 matches 16 bases. CDR3 length: 16 residues. Unmatched junction bases numbered 4, after V lost 4 bases and J lost 7 bases. From germline, CDR1 is LNHNV and CDR2 YYDKDF (reference sequence). The CDR3 region is CATSTGLAGGVNEQFF. CDR3 coding DNA: TGTGCCACCAGCACGGGACTAGCGGGGGGGGTGAATGAGCAGTTCTTC.